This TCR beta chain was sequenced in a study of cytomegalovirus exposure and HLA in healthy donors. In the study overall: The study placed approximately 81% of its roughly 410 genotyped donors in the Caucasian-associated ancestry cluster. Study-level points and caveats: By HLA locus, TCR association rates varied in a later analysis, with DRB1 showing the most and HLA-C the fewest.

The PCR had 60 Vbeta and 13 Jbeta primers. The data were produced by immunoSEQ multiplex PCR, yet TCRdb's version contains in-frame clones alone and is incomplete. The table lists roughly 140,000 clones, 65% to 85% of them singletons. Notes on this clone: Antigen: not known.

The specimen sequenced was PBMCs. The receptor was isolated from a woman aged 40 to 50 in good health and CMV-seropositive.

The CDR3: CASSEPRGSTDTQYF. CDR3 in DNA: TGCGCCAGCAGCGAGCCACGGGGTAGCACAGATACGCAGTATTTT. The chain carries TRBV5-1 and TRBJ2-3, with D perhaps TRBD2 (5 bases). Germline V gene data show CDR1 as SGHRS and CDR2 as YFSETQ. The CDR3 length is 15 residues. V lost 4 bases, J lost 0 bases, and 12 bases lay in between.